The 19 T cell receptor beta chains reported below all come from one sample, sequenced in a study of blood T cell repertoires in COVID-19. Some clones are missing from TCRdb's copy, which holds only in-frame ones; the method was immunoSEQ multiplex PCR. This sample carries some 180,000 clones, almost 90% of them seen once, and the ten largest clones take 0.5% to 0.75%. The sequenced material came from peripheral blood. The source is a man aged 45-65 years with acute or convalescent COVID-19.

This rearrangement joins TRBV5-4 to TRBJ1-2, with D maybe TRBD1 (5 bases). CDR1 and CDR2 (germline): SGHNT, YYREEE (reference sequence). There are 13 residues in the CDR3. V lost 4 bases and J lost 1, with 8 bases in between. The CDR3 here is CASSIDSNYGYTF. CDR3 nucleotide sequence: TGTGCCAGCAGCATCGACAGTAACTATGGCTACACCTTC.

A single count supports this clone. This chain joins TRBV7-2 and TRBJ2-1; 11 bases are shared with TRBD2. The CDR3 length is 16 residues. J gave up 4 bases and V 0 bases, and 2 bases lay outside the gene matches. Germline loops: CDR1 SGHTA, CDR2 FQGNSA. CDR3 DNA sequence: TGTGCCAGCAGCTTAGCTAGCGGGGGGGGGTACAATGAGCAGTTCTTC. Protein: CASSLASGGGYNEQFF.

The genes are TRBV28 and TRBJ2-6, with no clear D. Trimming took 1 base from V and 2 from J, leaving 9 bases between them. CDR1 and CDR2 (germline): MDHEN, SYDVKM. The CDR3 contains 16 residues. The CDR3: CASSLLAETGANVLTF. For the CDR3, the DNA is TGTGCCAGCAGTTTATTGGCGGAGACTGGGGCCAACGTCCTGACTTTC.

V is TRBV18 and J is TRBJ2-1, with D possibly being TRBD1 (6 bases). V lost 0 bases to trimming and J lost 5 bases, with 8 bases between them. This CDR3 has 14 amino acids. Germline-derived CDR1 and CDR2 are KGHSH and LQKENI. CDR3 nucleotide sequence: TGTGCCAGCTCACCACCCCGGACAGACAATGAGCAGTTCTTC. This codes for CASSPPRTDNEQFF.

The chain joins TRBV9 to TRBJ1-1; D may be TRBD1 (6 bases). Germline V lookup: CDR1 SGDLS, CDR2 YYNGEE. CDR3 length equals 13 residues. V was shortened by 0 bases and J by 10 bases, with 13 bases between the two germline ends. CDR3 nucleotide sequence: TGTGCCAGCAGCGTAGCGGCAGGGGTAGGAGCTTTCTTT. Translated, it gives CASSVAAGVGAFF.

The rearrangement joins TRBV30 to TRBJ1-5, with D tentatively TRBD1 (5 bases). The germline V gene has CDR1 GTSNPN and CDR2 SVGIG (reference sequence). Trimming stripped 0 bases from V and 2 bases from J, with 11 bases between. The CDR3 length is 15 residues. CDR3 region: CAWSVRGMGNQPQHF. CDR3 nucleotide sequence: TGTGCCTGGAGTGTAAGGGGAATGGGCAATCAGCCCCAGCATTTT.

V and J are TRBV28 and TRBJ1-4, with D maybe TRBD1 (5 bases). The germline gives CDR1 MDHEN, CDR2 SYDVKM. The V end was cut by 0 bases, the J end by 1 base, with 9 bases between. The CDR3 contains 16 residues. CDR3 nucleotide sequence: TGTGCCAGCAGTTTATGGGGGGGAGGAACTAATGAAAAACTGTTTTTT. Translating it yields CASSLWGGGTNEKLFF.

The chain recombines TRBV30 with TRBJ1-6; D may be TRBD1 (6 bases). V was trimmed by 1 base and J by 9 bases, leaving 16 bases between them. This CDR3 comprises 15 residues. Looked up from germline, CDR1 is GTSNPN and CDR2 is SVGIG (reference sequence). In DNA, the CDR3 is TGTGCCTGGAGTGCATACCGGGACAACGGTTCACCCCTCCACTTT. Its protein product is CAWSAYRDNGSPLHF.

This chain joins TRBV7-8 and TRBJ2-7, with 13 bases that match TRBD2. This CDR3 is 14 amino acids long. CDR1 and CDR2 from the germline V gene are SGHVS and FQNEAQ. The V gene end was trimmed by 5 bases and the J gene end by 10 bases; junction bases not matched to a gene: 8. CDR3 region: CASSLGLAGAEQYF. DNA of the CDR3: TGTGCCAGCAGCCTCGGACTAGCGGGAGCTGAACAGTACTTC.

The V gene is TRBV2, the J gene TRBJ1-1; the D is unclear. The CDR3 totals 13 residues. Trimming cost V 6 bases and J 1 base, with 9 bases left between them. Germline CDR1 and CDR2: SNHLY and FYNNEI. The chain's CDR3 is CASRPRKNTEAFF. In DNA, the CDR3 is TGTGCCAGCAGGCCCAGGAAGAACACTGAAGCTTTCTTT.

In nucleotides, the CDR3 is TGTGCCAGCAGCGGAGGGCAGAAGGTCACCGGGGAGCTGTTTTTT. It yields the protein CASSGGQKVTGELFF. The rearrangement links TRBV9 to TRBJ2-2; D is possibly TRBD2 (5 bases). The CDR3 loop spans 15 amino acids. V shed 3 bases and J shed 4 bases, with 13 bases lying between them. Germline V gene data show CDR1 as SGDLS and CDR2 as YYNGEE.

This clone occurred a few times. The chain links TRBV28 to TRBJ1-6; D is uncertain. Germline V gene data show CDR1 as MDHEN and CDR2 as SYDVKM. The V gene lost 5 bases and the J gene lost 6 bases, with 8 bases spanning the gap. The CDR3 contains 13 residues. CDR3 loop: CASSPNVNSPLHF. CDR3 DNA: TGTGCCAGCAGTCCCAATGTTAATTCACCCCTCCACTTT. Combining the CDR3 with reference TRBV28 and TRBJ1-6 gives the whole variable domain DVKVTQSSRYLVKRTGEKVFLECVQDMDHENMFWYRQDPGLGLRLIYFSYDVKMKEKGDIPEGYSVSREKKERFSLILESASTNQTSMYLCASSPNVNSPLHFGNGTRLTVT.

V is TRBV5-6 and J is TRBJ2-2; 7 positions agree with TRBD1. The germline CDR1 and CDR2 sequences are SGHDT and YYEEEE. The CDR3 sequence is 18 residues long. J was trimmed by 1 base and V by 1 base; bases with no gene match: 10. The CDR3 DNA follows: TGTGCCAGCAGCTTGTGGAGACGTCCAGGGGGGAACACCGGGGAGCTGTTTTTT. It encodes CASSLWRRPGGNTGELFF.

This sequence joins TRBV30 and TRBJ2-3; TRBD2 aligns across 9 bases. Germline loops: CDR1 GTSNPN, CDR2 SVGIG (reference sequence). This CDR3 comprises 14 residues. Trimming took 2 bases from V and 6 from J; bases not matched to a gene: 6. CDR3 in amino acids: CAWSRWREGDTQYF. The CDR3 coding sequence is TGTGCCTGGAGTAGATGGCGGGAGGGGGATACGCAGTATTTT.

The J gene is TRBJ1-2, the V gene TRBV2; 8 bases align to TRBD1. With 9 bases clipped from V and 4 bases from J, the junction kept 10 bases outside the gene matches. Germline V gene lookup returns CDR1 SNHLY and CDR2 FYNNEI. The CDR3 covers 14 residues. CDR3 sequence (DNA): TGTGCCAGTATGGGCCAGGGGGCTACCTATGGCTACACCTTC. It translates to CASMGQGATYGYTF.

This chain joins TRBV15 and TRBJ1-5; weak D call: TRBD1 (5 bases). Trimming stripped 0 bases from V and 9 bases from J, with 15 bases between. This CDR3 comprises 15 residues. Germline V CDR1 and CDR2: LNHNV, YYDKDF (reference sequence). The CDR3 loop is CATSRDPDTAGPQHF. CDR3 bases: TGTGCCACCAGCAGAGATCCGGACACCGCAGGGCCCCAGCATTTT.

V is TRBV29-1 and J is TRBJ2-1, with 7 positions matching TRBD1. Trimming took 8 bases from V and 9 from J; bases not matched to a gene: 1. CDR3 length: 9 amino acids. Germline V CDR1 and CDR2: SQVTM, ANQGSEA. The CDR3 coding sequence is TGCAGCCACAGGGGTGAGCAGTTCTTC. It specifies CSHRGEQFF.

The chain employs TRBV7-8 and TRBJ1-1, with D maybe TRBD1 (6 bases). The CDR3 is 15 amino acids. V lost 5 bases and J lost 0, with 13 bases in between. Germline V gene lookup returns CDR1 SGHVS and CDR2 FQNEAQ. The chain's CDR3 is CASSPPRDMNTEAFF. CDR3 sequence (DNA): TGTGCCAGCAGCCCACCCCGGGACATGAACACTGAAGCTTTCTTT.

In this sample, this clone turned up once. The J gene is TRBJ2-5, the V gene TRBV9; possible D gene TRBD2, 5 bases. The V end was cut by 7 bases, the J end by 5 bases, with 18 bases between. This CDR3 is built from 14 residues. Germline lookup yields CDR1 SGDLS and CDR2 YYNGEE. The CDR3 nucleotides are TGTGCCAGCGGATCCGGGGAGCGGCATGAGACCCAGTACTTC. Its translation is CASGSGERHETQYF.